What follows are 31 T cell receptor beta chains derived from one specimen sequenced in a study of cytomegalovirus exposure and HLA in healthy donors. With 60 Vbeta and 13 Jbeta primers, the PCR was carried out. TCRdb's table, derived via immunoSEQ multiplex PCR, lists solely in-frame clones and lacks some. This table lists some 200,000 clones. Specimen: PBMCs. The source is a woman aged 18-30 years in good health and CMV-seropositive.

The chain carries TRBV27 and TRBJ1-2; D might be TRBD1 (6 bases). The V gene's germline CDR1 is MNHEY and CDR2 SMNVEV (reference sequence). This CDR3 has 14 amino acids. V was cut by 6 bases and J by 6 bases, with 17 bases left in between. CDR3 residues: CASSERTGNHGYTF. The CDR3 region has the DNA TGTGCCAGCAGCGAACGTACAGGGAATCATGGCTACACCTTC.

V gene TRBV19 combines with J gene TRBJ1-5; D call uncertain. With 3 bases removed from V and 4 bases from J, the gap between germline ends came to 13 bases. Germline assignment: CDR1 LNHDA and CDR2 SQIVND (reference sequence). The length of the CDR3 is 15 residues. The CDR3, as DNA: TGTGCCAGTAGTATCAGGCCAGGCGCTAATCAGCCCCAGCATTTT. Amino acid sequence: CASSIRPGANQPQHF.

This CDR3 reads CASSGTANTEAFF. The CDR3 nucleotides read TGCGCCAGCAGCGGAACAGCGAACACTGAAGCTTTCTTT. The rearrangement uses TRBV5-1 and TRBJ1-1, with D unclear. Germline CDR1 is SGHRS and CDR2 is YFSETQ. V was cut by 4 bases and J by 1 base, with 8 bases left in between. CDR3 length: 13 residues. Drawing the rest from reference TRBV5-1 and TRBJ1-1, the complete variable domain is KAGVTQTPRYLIKTRGQQVTLSCSPISGHRSVSWYQQTPGQGLQFLFEYFSETQRNKGNFPGRFSGRQFSNSRSEMNVSTLELGDSALYLCASSGTANTEAFFGQGTRLTVV.

CDR3 sequence: CASSPTTGMRAFF. CDR3 DNA sequence: TGTGCCAGCAGCCCAACGACAGGGATGAGGGCTTTCTTT. The rearrangement joins TRBV7-2 to TRBJ1-1, with TRBD1 identical over 7 bases. The CDR3 has 13 residues. V lost 5 bases and J lost 11; bases outside the gene matches: 11. Germline CDR1 and CDR2: SGHTA and FQGNSA.

The chain carries TRBV7-9 and TRBJ2-7; D remains unclear. V was clipped by 2 bases and J by 5 bases, with 7 bases between them. The CDR3 covers 12 residues. The germline CDR1 and CDR2 sequences are SEHNR and FQNEAQ (reference sequence). CDR3 DNA sequence: TGTGCCAGCAGCTTATTGAGCCACGAGCAGTACTTC. Its protein is CASSLLSHEQYF.

This chain uses TRBV6-6 with TRBJ2-3, with 9 bases aligning to TRBD1. V lost 5 bases, J lost 5 bases, and 11 bases stayed unmatched. The CDR3 sequence is 16 residues long. CDR1 and CDR2 (germline): MNHNY, SVGAGI (reference sequence). The CDR3 nucleotides read TGTGCCAGCAGTCATACCCCTGGACAGGGGAAAGATACGCAGTATTTT. It specifies CASSHTPGQGKDTQYF.

The CDR3 here is CASSIRGQVGTEAFF. The CDR3 nucleotides are TGTGCCAGTAGTATCAGGGGACAAGTTGGCACTGAAGCTTTCTTT. The chain carries TRBV19 and TRBJ1-1; D may be TRBD1 (6 bases). CDR1 is LNHDA and CDR2 is SQIVND in the germline V gene (reference sequence). The CDR3 totals 15 residues. Trimming pared 3 bases from V and 4 bases from J, leaving 15 bases between.

The chain carries TRBV16 and TRBJ2-7; D is unclear. The CDR3 contains 13 residues. Germline-derived CDR1 and CDR2 are KGHSY and FQNENV. Between the trimmed V and J ends, which lost 0 bases and 2 bases, there was a span of 5 bases. CDR3 region: CASSQSTPYEQYF. The CDR3, as DNA: TGTGCCAGCAGCCAATCCACTCCCTACGAGCAGTACTTC.

The V and J genes are TRBV19 and TRBJ1-1; D is unresolved. V dropped 3 bases and J dropped 4 bases, with 9 bases sitting between them. CDR3 length: 13 amino acids. Germline CDR1 and CDR2: LNHDA and SQIVND (reference sequence). Here the CDR3 DNA reads TGTGCCAGTAGTATCGGGGTAGGCACTGAAGCTTTCTTT. Translated, it gives CASSIGVGTEAFF.

V usage is TRBV19 and J usage is TRBJ1-1; the D gene is possibly TRBD1 (6 bases). V was shortened by 5 bases and J by 1 base, with 17 bases between the two germline ends. The CDR3 runs 16 residues. Germline V gives CDR1 LNHDA, CDR2 SQIVND (reference sequence). The CDR3 sequence: CASSLQQGMGNTEAFF. The CDR3 DNA follows: TGTGCCAGTAGTCTACAACAGGGTATGGGGAACACTGAAGCTTTCTTT.

The CDR3 bases are TGTGCCAGCAGTTTATCAGCGGGGTGGCACGAGCAGTACTTC. Translation: CASSLSAGWHEQYF. The chain recombines TRBV27 with TRBJ2-7, with 7 bases lining up with TRBD2. Germline CDR1 is MNHEY and CDR2 is SMNVEV (reference sequence). Trimming cost V 0 bases and J 5 bases; bases outside gene matches: 4. The CDR3 has 14 residues.

This chain connects TRBV2 to TRBJ2-7, with D unresolved. V was cut by 1 base and J by 4 bases, with 11 bases left in between. The CDR3 sequence is 14 residues long. CDR1 is SNHLY, CDR2 FYNNEI, per germline. The CDR3: CASSEDGGIYEQYF. The CDR3 DNA is TGTGCCAGCAGTGAAGACGGCGGTATTTACGAGCAGTACTTC.

CDR3 in DNA: TGTGCCAGCAGCGAGATAGCGGTCTCCTACAATGAGCAGTTCTTC. Translating gives CASSEIAVSYNEQFF. The rearrangement links TRBV7-2 to TRBJ2-1, with a tentative D call TRBD2 (6 bases). The ends were cut back, 5 bases at V and 0 bases at J, with 11 bases in the middle. The germline V gene has CDR1 SGHTA and CDR2 FQGNSA. The CDR3 sequence is 15 residues long.

V gene TRBV2 combines with J gene TRBJ2-3; 9 bases are a match to TRBD2. The CDR3 is 14 residues long. V gave up 7 bases and J gave up 1 base; unmatched junction bases: 3. CDR1 and CDR2 (germline): SNHLY, FYNNEI. CDR3 region: CASKRGVGTDTQYF. CDR3 nucleotide sequence: TGTGCCAGCAAGCGGGGGGTAGGCACAGATACGCAGTATTTT.

This chain links TRBV27 with TRBJ2-3; 8 bases fit TRBD2. V gave up 2 bases and J gave up 6 bases; unmatched junction bases: 13. The V gene's germline CDR1 is MNHEY and CDR2 SMNVEV (reference sequence). This CDR3 is 17 amino acids long. The CDR3 region has the DNA TGTGCCAGCAGTTTACCCTCCCGGGGGGGTATTGTGGATACGCAGTATTTT. Residues: CASSLPSRGGIVDTQYF.

The gene calls are TRBV28 and TRBJ1-2; TRBD1 matches at 9 bases. The CDR3 spans 17 residues. V gave up 2 bases and J gave up 3 bases; unmatched junction bases: 10. Germline V gene lookup returns CDR1 MDHEN and CDR2 SYDVKM. CDR3 in amino acids: CASSLGTGIVGDYGYTF. The CDR3 DNA sequence: TGTGCCAGCAGTTTAGGGACAGGGATAGTTGGAGACTATGGCTACACCTTC.

The DNA of the CDR3 is TGTGCCAGTAGTCGTGCGGGGGGTAGCAGCGAGACCCAGTACTTC. Amino acids: CASSRAGGSSETQYF. The chain has TRBV19 and TRBJ2-5; 8 bases are shared with TRBD2. The CDR3 sequence is 15 residues long. In germline, CDR1 is LNHDA, CDR2 SQIVND (reference sequence). V was pared by 5 bases and J by 5 bases, with 10 bases of the junction left unmatched.

The chain joins TRBV7-9 to TRBJ2-3, with a tentative D call TRBD1 (6 bases). The CDR3 sequence is 17 residues long. Trimming shortened V by 5 bases and J by 2 bases, and 20 bases separated the two germline ends. CDR1 is SEHNR and CDR2 is FQNEAQ in the germline V gene (reference sequence). This chain's CDR3 is CASSAKQGSGVTDTQYF. Here the CDR3 DNA reads TGTGCCAGCAGCGCAAAACAGGGATCCGGGGTCACAGATACGCAGTATTTT.

The chain carries TRBV5-6 and TRBJ2-7, with 9 bases aligning to TRBD2. This CDR3 contains 16 residues. CDR1 and CDR2 (germline): SGHDT, YYEEEE. Losses at the gene ends were 0 bases for V and 0 bases for J; bases not matched to a gene: 4. CDR3 sequence: CASSLVLAGSSYEQYF. The CDR3 bases are TGTGCCAGCAGCTTGGTTCTAGCGGGAAGCTCCTACGAGCAGTACTTC.

The chain has TRBV25-1 and TRBJ2-7; D unclear. The V and J ends lost 4 bases and 6 bases respectively, with 7 bases between them. The CDR3 has 11 amino acids. Germline V gives CDR1 MGHDK, CDR2 SYGVNS. The CDR3 DNA sequence: TGTGCCAGCAGTGGCTATACCGAGCAGTACTTC. Amino acid sequence: CASSGYTEQYF.

V and J are TRBV25-1 and TRBJ1-6, with a tentative D call TRBD1 (5 bases). CDR3 length: 16 amino acids. Germline V CDR1 and CDR2: MGHDK, SYGVNS. V was trimmed by 2 bases and J by 9 bases, leaving 17 bases between them. The CDR3 region is CASSEGAAGNGSPLHF. CDR3 in DNA: TGTGCCAGCAGTGAAGGGGCGGCAGGCAATGGTTCACCCCTCCACTTT.

On this clone itself: The same CDR3 also results from other DNA sequences found in this sample. This chain connects TRBV28 to TRBJ1-4; 7 nucleotides align to TRBD1. Germline CDR1 and CDR2: MDHEN and SYDVKM. The V segment lost 4 bases and the J segment 4 bases; nucleotides outside the gene matches: 3. This CDR3 is built from 14 residues. DNA for the CDR3: TGTGCCAGCAGTTCAGGGGGTTATAATGAAAAACTGTTTTTT. It specifies CASSSGGYNEKLFF. Based on the CDR3 plus reference TRBV28 and TRBJ1-4, the full variable domain is DVKVTQSSRYLVKRTGEKVFLECVQDMDHENMFWYRQDPGLGLRLIYFSYDVKMKEKGDIPEGYSVSREKKERFSLILESASTNQTSMYLCASSSGGYNEKLFFGSGTQLSVL.

The chain uses TRBV5-4 and TRBJ2-3, with 10 bases that match TRBD2. This CDR3 spans 16 amino acids. V lost 0 bases and J lost 5; bases outside the gene matches: 6. Germline V lookup: CDR1 SGHNT, CDR2 YYREEE (reference sequence). CDR3 amino acids: CASSLAAGGPGDTQYF. In DNA, the CDR3 is TGTGCCAGCAGCTTGGCAGCGGGGGGGCCCGGAGATACGCAGTATTTT.

This chain links TRBV6-6 with TRBJ1-1, with D unclear. The germline V and J ends were trimmed by 1 base and 1 base, with 7 bases remaining between them. This CDR3 comprises 14 residues. Germline CDR1 reads MNHNY; CDR2 reads SVGAGI (reference sequence). The CDR3 sequence is CASSYLQSNTEAFF. CDR3 in DNA: TGTGCCAGCAGTTACTTACAGTCGAACACTGAAGCTTTCTTT.

The chain couples TRBV18 to TRBJ1-1; 9 positions match TRBD1. The CDR3 is 15 amino acids. Germline V gene data show CDR1 as KGHSH and CDR2 as LQKENI. V was pared by 2 bases and J by 7 bases, with 8 bases of the junction left unmatched. In DNA form, the CDR3 reads TGTGCCAGCTCACCAGCGACAGGGGGAGAGGATGAAGCTTTCTTT. Encoded protein: CASSPATGGEDEAFF.

This sequence joins TRBV7-2 and TRBJ2-2; tentatively, D is TRBD2 (6 bases). Trimming took 5 bases from V and 8 from J, leaving 18 bases between them. Per germline, CDR1 SGHTA and CDR2 FQGNSA. The CDR3 consists of 15 residues. CDR3 sequence: CASSSLVGGRGELFF. The CDR3 region has the DNA TGTGCCAGCAGCAGCTTAGTGGGGGGACGGGGGGAGCTGTTTTTT.

The chain uses TRBV11-3 and TRBJ1-1; 7 bases are shared with TRBD1. Germline loops: CDR1 SGHNT, CDR2 YENEEA. J was trimmed by 3 bases and V by 1 base; bases with no gene match: 2. The CDR3 sequence is 14 residues long. The DNA for the CDR3 is TGTGCCAGCAGCTTAGTTACAGGGGACACTGAAGCTTTCTTT. Translation gives CASSLVTGDTEAFF.

The J gene is TRBJ2-2, the V gene TRBV9; TRBD2 matches 9 bases. The CDR3 contains 17 residues. V lost 4 bases, J lost 5 bases, and 12 bases stayed unmatched. Germline lookup yields CDR1 SGDLS and CDR2 YYNGEE. CDR3 coding DNA: TGTGCCAGCAGCACCCGAGGTAGCGGGGGAGGGACCGGGGAGCTGTTTTTT. This sequence encodes CASSTRGSGGGTGELFF.

The chain joins TRBV10-2 to TRBJ2-7; TRBD1 matches 7 bases. The length of the CDR3 is 15 residues. Germline-derived CDR1 and CDR2 are WSHSY and SAAADI. The ends lost 1 base at V and 2 bases at J; junction bases unmatched: 5. The CDR3 here is CASSELGQATYEQYF. The DNA for the CDR3 is TGCGCCAGCAGTGAGTTAGGACAGGCCACCTACGAGCAGTACTTC.

The chain uses TRBV7-9 and TRBJ1-2; no reliable D call. V was clipped by 4 bases and J by 8 bases, with 11 bases between them. The CDR3 runs 12 residues. The V gene's germline CDR1 is SEHNR and CDR2 FQNEAQ (reference sequence). In DNA, the CDR3 is TGTGCCAGCAGCTCTTCAGCGACGGGCTACACCTTC. This codes for CASSSSATGYTF.

The chain has TRBV5-1 and TRBJ1-1, with 8 bases fitting TRBD1. There are 14 residues in the CDR3. The V segment lost 3 bases and the J segment 3 bases; nucleotides outside the gene matches: 4. Per germline, CDR1 SGHRS and CDR2 YFSETQ. The CDR3 DNA reads as TGCGCCAGCAGCTCTACAGGGGGGGACACTGAAGCTTTCTTT. Translating gives CASSSTGGDTEAFF.